This T cell receptor (beta chain) stems from a study of blood T cell repertoires in COVID-19. Turning to the study itself: The study drew acute and convalescent COVID-19 samples from the United States, Italy and Spain. The cDNA or gDNA used as material had been derived from T cells, B-cell-depleted T cells, or PBMCs.

The authors' processing: Nucleated cell number was recorded as an estimate derived from reference gene primer amplification. Produced via immunoSEQ multiplex PCR; TCRdb's table is partial and in-frame only. V and J calls and clone size are given by that table; D and trimming were obtained from the DNA. The data show around 130,000 clones, about 83% seen once. Germline CDR1 MNHEY, CDR2 SVGEGT. CDR3 length: 15 amino acids. V was trimmed by 4 bases and J by 2 bases, leaving 9 bases between them. V and J are TRBV6-2 or TRBV6-3 and TRBJ2-6, with D perhaps matching TRBD1 (6 bases). The sequence was obtained from a man aged 55-75 years with acute or convalescent COVID-19. Sequencing was performed on peripheral blood. The CDR3 region is CASSFRGAGANVLTF. The CDR3 nucleotides read TGTGCCAGCAGTTTCAGGGGAGCTGGGGCCAACGTCCTGACTTTC.